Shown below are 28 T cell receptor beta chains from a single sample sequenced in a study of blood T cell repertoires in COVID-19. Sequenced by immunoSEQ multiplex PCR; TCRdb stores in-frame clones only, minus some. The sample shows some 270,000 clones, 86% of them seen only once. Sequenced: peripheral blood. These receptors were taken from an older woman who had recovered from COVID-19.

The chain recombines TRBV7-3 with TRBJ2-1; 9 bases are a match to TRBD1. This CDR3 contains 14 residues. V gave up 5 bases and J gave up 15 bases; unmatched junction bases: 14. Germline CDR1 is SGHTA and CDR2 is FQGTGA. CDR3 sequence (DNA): TGTGCCAGCAGCCCGGCGGACAGGGGAGGGCCCTCGTTCTTC. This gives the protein CASSPADRGGPSFF.

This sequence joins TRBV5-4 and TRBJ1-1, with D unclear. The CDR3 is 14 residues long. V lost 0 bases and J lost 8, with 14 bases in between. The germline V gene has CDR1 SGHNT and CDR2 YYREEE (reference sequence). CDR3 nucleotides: TGTGCCAGCAGCTTGGCCGTCGGTGCACGCGAAGCTTTCTTT. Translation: CASSLAVGAREAFF.

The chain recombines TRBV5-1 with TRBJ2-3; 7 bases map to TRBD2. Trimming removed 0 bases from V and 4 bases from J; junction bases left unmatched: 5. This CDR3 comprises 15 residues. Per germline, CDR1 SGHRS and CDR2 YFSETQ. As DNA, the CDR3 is TGCGCCAGCAGCTTGGACTGGACTAGTTCAGATACGCAGTATTTT. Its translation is CASSLDWTSSDTQYF.

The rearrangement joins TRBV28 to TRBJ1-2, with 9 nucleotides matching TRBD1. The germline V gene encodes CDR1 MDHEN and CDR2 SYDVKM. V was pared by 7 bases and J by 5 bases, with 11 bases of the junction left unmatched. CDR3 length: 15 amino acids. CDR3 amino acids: CASNVPGQGQYGYTF. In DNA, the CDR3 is TGTGCCAGCAATGTCCCGGGACAGGGCCAATATGGCTACACCTTC.

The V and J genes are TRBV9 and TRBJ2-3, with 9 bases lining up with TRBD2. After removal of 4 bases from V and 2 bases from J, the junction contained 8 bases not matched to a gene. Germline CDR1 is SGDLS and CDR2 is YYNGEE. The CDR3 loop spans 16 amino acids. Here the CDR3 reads CASSRGSGGVTDTQYF. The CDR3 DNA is TGTGCCAGCAGCAGGGGTAGCGGGGGCGTCACAGATACGCAGTATTTT.

CDR3 in amino acids: CASSLWQGDNEQFF. Written as DNA, the CDR3 is TGCGCCAGCAGCTTGTGGCAGGGGGACAATGAGCAGTTCTTC. The chain links TRBV5-1 to TRBJ2-1; 7 nucleotides agree with TRBD1. This CDR3 has 14 residues. The J segment lost 5 bases and the V segment lost 1 base, leaving 3 bases of the junction unmatched. In germline, CDR1 is SGHRS, CDR2 YFSETQ.

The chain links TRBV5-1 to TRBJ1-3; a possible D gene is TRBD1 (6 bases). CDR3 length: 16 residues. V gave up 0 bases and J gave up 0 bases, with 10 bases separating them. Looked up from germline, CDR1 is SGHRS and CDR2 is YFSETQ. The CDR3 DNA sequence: TGCGCCAGCAGCTTGGACGGGACAAACTCTGGAAACACCATATATTTT. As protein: CASSLDGTNSGNTIYF. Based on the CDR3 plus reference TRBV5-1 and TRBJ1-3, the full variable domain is KAGVTQTPRYLIKTRGQQVTLSCSPISGHRSVSWYQQTPGQGLQFLFEYFSETQRNKGNFPGRFSGRQFSNSRSEMNVSTLELGDSALYLCASSLDGTNSGNTIYFGEGSWLTVV.

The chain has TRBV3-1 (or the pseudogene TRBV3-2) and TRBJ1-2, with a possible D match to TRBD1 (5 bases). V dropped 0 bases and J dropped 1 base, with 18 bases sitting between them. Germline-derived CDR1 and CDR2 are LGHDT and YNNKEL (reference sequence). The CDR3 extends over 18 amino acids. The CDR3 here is CASSQEGALIRFNYGYTF. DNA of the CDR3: TGTGCCAGCAGCCAAGAAGGGGCGCTGATCCGCTTTAACTATGGCTACACCTTC.

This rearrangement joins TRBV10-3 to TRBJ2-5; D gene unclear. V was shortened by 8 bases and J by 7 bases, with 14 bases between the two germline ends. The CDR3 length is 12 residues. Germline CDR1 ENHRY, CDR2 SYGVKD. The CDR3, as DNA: TGTGCCATCGGTGCCTCATCGGGGACCCAGTACTTC. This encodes CAIGASSGTQYF.

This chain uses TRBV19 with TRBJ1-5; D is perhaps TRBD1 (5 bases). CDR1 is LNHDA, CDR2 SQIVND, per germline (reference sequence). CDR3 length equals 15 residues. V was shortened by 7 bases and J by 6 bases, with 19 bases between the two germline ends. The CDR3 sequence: CASTFRELNRQPQHF. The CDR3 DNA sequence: TGTGCCAGTACCTTCAGGGAACTTAATCGTCAGCCCCAGCATTTT.

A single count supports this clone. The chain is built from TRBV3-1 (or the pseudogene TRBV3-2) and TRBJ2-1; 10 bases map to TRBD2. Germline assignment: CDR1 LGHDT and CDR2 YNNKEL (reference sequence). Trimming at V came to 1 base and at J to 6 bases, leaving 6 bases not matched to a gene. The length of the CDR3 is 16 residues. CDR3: CASSQGLAGALNEQFF. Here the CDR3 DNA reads TGTGCCAGCAGCCAAGGCCTAGCGGGGGCCCTCAATGAGCAGTTCTTC.

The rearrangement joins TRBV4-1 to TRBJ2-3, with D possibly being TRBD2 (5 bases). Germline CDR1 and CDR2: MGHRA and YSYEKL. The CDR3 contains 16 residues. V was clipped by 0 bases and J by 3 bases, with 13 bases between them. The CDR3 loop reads CASSQDHVRGTDTQYF. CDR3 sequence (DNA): TGCGCCAGCAGCCAAGATCACGTCAGAGGGACAGATACGCAGTATTTT.

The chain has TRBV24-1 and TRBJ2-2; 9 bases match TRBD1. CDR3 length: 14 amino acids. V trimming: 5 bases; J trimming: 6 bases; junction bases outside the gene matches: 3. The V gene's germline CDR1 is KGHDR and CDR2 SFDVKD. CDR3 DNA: TGTGCCACCAGTGGCACAGGGGGCTCCGGGGAGCTGTTTTTT. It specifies CATSGTGGSGELFF.

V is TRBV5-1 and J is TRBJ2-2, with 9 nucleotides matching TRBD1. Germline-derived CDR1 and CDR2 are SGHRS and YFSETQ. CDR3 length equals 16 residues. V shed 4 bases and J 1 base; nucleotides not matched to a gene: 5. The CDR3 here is CASSLLGQGNTGELFF. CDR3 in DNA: TGCGCCAGCAGCCTTCTGGGACAGGGGAACACCGGGGAGCTGTTTTTT.

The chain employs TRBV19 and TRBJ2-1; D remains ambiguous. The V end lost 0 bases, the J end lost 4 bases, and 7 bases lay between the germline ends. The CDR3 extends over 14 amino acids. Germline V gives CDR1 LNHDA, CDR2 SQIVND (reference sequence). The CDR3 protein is CASSIERYYNEQFF. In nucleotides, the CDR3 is TGTGCCAGTAGTATAGAGCGTTATTACAATGAGCAGTTCTTC.

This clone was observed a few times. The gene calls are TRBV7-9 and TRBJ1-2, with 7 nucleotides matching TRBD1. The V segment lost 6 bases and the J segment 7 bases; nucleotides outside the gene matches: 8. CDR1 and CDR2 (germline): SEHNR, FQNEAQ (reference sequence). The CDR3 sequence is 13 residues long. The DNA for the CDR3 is TGTGCCAGCAGTATAGGGGGCCAGTTTGGCTACACCTTC. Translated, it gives CASSIGGQFGYTF. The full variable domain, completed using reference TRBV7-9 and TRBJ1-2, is DTGVSQNPRHKITKRGQNVTFRCDPISEHNRLYWYRQTLGQGPEFLTYFQNEAQLEKSRLLSDRFSAERPKGSFSTLEIQRTEQGDSAMYLCASSIGGQFGYTFGSGTRLTVV.

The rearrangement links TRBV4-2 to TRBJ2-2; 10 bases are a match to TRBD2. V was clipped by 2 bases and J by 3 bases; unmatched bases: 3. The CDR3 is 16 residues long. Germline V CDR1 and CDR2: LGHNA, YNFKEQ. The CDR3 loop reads CASSQIAGGDTGELFF. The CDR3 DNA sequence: TGTGCCAGCAGCCAAATAGCGGGGGGAGACACCGGGGAGCTGTTTTTT.

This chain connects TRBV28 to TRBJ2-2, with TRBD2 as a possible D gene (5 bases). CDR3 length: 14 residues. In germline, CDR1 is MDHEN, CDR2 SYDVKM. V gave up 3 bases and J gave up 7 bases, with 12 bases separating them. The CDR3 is CASSFGDRNGELFF. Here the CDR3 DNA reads TGTGCCAGCAGTTTCGGGGATCGGAACGGGGAGCTGTTTTTT.

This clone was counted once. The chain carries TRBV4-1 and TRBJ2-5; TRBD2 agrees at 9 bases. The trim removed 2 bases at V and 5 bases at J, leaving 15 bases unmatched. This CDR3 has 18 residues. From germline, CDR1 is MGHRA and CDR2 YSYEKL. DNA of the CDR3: TGCGCCAGCAGCCAACTGGCTTCCGTGGGACTAGCTGTGGAGACCCAGTACTTC. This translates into CASSQLASVGLAVETQYF.

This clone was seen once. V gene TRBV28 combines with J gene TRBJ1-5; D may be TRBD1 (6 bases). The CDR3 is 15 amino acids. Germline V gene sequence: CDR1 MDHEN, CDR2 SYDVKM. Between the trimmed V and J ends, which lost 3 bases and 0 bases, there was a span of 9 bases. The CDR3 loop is CASSLGGHSNQPQHF. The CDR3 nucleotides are TGTGCCAGCAGTTTGGGGGGGCATAGCAATCAGCCCCAGCATTTT.

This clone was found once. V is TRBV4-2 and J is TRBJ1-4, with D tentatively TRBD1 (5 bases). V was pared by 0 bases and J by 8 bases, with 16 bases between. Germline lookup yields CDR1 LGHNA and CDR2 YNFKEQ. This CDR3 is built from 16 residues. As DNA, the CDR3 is TGTGCCAGCAGCCAAGATCCGAGTCAGGGTGGCGAAAAACTGTTTTTT. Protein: CASSQDPSQGGEKLFF.

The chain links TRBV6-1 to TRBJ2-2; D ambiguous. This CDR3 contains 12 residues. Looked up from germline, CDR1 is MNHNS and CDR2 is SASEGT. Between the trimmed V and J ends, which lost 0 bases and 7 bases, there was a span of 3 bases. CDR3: CASSEAYGELFF. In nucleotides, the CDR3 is TGTGCCAGCAGTGAAGCGTACGGGGAGCTGTTTTTT.

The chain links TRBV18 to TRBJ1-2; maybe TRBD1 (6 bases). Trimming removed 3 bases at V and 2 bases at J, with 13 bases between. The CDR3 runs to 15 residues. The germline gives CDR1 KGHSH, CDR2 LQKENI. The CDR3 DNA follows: TGTGCCAGCTCACCCTCCGGGACACCAAACTATGGCTACACCTTC. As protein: CASSPSGTPNYGYTF.

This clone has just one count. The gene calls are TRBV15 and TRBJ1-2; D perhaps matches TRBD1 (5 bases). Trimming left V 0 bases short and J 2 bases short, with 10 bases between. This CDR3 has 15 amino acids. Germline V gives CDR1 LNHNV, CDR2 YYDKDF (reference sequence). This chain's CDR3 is CATSRERQLNYGYTF. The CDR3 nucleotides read TGTGCCACCAGCAGAGAAAGACAGCTGAACTATGGCTACACCTTC.

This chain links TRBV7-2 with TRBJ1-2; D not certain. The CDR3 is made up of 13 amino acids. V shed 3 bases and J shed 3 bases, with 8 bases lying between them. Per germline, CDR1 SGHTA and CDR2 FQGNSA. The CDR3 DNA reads TGTGCCAGCAGCTTTAGAACAGACTATGGCTACACCTTC. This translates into CASSFRTDYGYTF.

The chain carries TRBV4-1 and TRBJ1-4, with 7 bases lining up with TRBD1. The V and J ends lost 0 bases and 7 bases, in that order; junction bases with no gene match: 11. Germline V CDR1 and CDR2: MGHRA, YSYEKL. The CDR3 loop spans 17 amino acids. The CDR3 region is CASSQDRRRDRGEKLFF. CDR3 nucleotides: TGCGCCAGCAGCCAAGATCGTCGCAGGGACAGAGGTGAAAAACTGTTTTTT.

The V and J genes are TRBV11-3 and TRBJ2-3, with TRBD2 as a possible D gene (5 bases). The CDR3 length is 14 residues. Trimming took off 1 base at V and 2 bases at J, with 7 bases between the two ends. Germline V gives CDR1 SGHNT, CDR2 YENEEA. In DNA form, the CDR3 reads TGTGCCAGCAGCTTAGGGGAGATCACAGATACGCAGTATTTT. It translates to CASSLGEITDTQYF.

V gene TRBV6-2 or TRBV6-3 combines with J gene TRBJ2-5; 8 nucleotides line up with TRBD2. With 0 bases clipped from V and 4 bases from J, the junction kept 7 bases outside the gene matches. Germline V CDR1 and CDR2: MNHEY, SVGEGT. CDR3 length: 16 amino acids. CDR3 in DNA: TGTGCCAGCAGTTACTCGCGCGGGGGGTCGGGAGAGACCCAGTACTTC. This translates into CASSYSRGGSGETQYF.